What follows describes a single T cell receptor (beta chain). These data come from a study of graft-versus-host responses after intestinal transplantation. In the study overall: Transplantation in recipients was multivisceral, liver-intestinal, or isolated intestinal. Study-wide findings and caveats: Early post-transplant declines in HvG were associated with peak levels of circulating GvH clones. Recipient marrow contained GvH clones, some of which appeared first in ileum or blood.

With 3 bases removed from V and 4 bases from J, the gap between germline ends came to 0 bases. CDR1 and CDR2 (germline): SQVTM, ANQGSEA. This CDR3 has 9 amino acids. Profiled with immunoSEQ multiplex PCR; TCRdb holds only in-frame clones, not every one. The sample holds 15,000 to 20,000 clones; approximately 35% are singletons and the top ten take 2% to 2.5%. Responders that carried the CFSE label, roughly 200,000 of them, were plated with roughly 200,000 irradiated, violet-dye-labeled stimulator cells. The specimen was alloreactive CD4+ T cells from a mixed lymphocyte reaction culture, collected before transplantation. Stated subset: CFSE-low proliferating T cells sorted from approximately 6-day pre-transplant mixed lymphocyte reaction (GvH or HvG direction). V usage is TRBV29-1 and J usage is TRBJ1-2; D ambiguous. The sequence derives from a human patient who was an organ donor for intestinal transplantation. CDR3 sequence: CSVDYGYTF. The CDR3, as DNA: TGCAGCGTTGACTATGGCTACACCTTC. The full variable domain, rest sourced from reference TRBV29-1 and TRBJ1-2, is SAVISQKPSRDICQRGTSLTIQCQVDSQVTMMFWYRQQPGQSLTLIATANQGSEATYESGFVIDKFPISRPNLTFSTLTVSNMSPEDSSIYLCSVDYGYTFGSGTRLTVV.